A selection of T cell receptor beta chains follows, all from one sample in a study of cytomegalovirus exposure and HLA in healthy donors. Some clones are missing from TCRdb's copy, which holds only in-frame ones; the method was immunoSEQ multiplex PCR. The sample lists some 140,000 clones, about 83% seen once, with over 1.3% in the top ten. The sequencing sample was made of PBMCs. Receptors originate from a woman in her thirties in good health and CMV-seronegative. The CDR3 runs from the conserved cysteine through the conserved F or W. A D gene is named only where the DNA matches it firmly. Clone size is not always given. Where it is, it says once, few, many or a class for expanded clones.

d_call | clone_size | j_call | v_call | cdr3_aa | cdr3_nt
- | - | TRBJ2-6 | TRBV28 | CASIPSMGEAGANVLTF | TGTGCCAGCATCCCCAGCATGGGGGAGGCTGGGGCCAACGTCCTGACTTTC
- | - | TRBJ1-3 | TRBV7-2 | CASRATGTFGNTIYF | TGTGCCAGCAGGGCCACCGGGACATTTGGAAACACCATATATTTT
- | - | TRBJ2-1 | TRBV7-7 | CASSLTERRTDEQFF | TGTGCTAGCAGCCTTACTGAGAGGAGGACCGATGAGCAGTTCTTC
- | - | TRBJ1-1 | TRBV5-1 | CASSSTLPASTEAFF | TGCGCCAGCAGCTCTACCCTACCAGCGAGCACTGAAGCTTTCTTT
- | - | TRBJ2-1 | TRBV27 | CASSLSNRVHNEQFF | TGTGCCAGCAGTCTCAGCAACAGGGTCCACAATGAGCAGTTCTTC
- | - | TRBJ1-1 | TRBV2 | CASSDQGNTEAFF | TGTGCCAGCAGTGATCAGGGGAACACTGAAGCTTTCTTT
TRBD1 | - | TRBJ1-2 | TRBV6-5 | CASSTTGGNGYTF | TGTGCCAGCAGTACCACAGGGGGGAATGGCTACACCTTC
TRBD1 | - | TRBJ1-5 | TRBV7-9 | CASSLDRVGNQPQHF | TGTGCCAGCAGCCTGGACAGGGTCGGCAATCAGCCCCAGCATTTT
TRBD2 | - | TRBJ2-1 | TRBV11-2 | CASSPIAGSYNEQFF | TGTGCCAGCAGCCCAATAGCGGGCTCCTACAATGAGCAGTTCTTC
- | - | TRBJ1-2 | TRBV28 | CASSPGVGTLNYGYTF | TGTGCCAGCAGTCCAGGGGTCGGGACACTTAACTATGGCTACACCTTC
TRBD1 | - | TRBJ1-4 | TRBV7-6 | CASSARGQGLEKLFF | TGTGCCAGCAGCGCCCGAGGACAGGGGCTTGAAAAACTGTTTTTT
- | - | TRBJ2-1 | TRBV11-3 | CASSGDREEKQFF | TGTGCCAGCAGCGGCGACAGGGAGGAGAAGCAGTTCTTC
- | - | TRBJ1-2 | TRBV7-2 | CASSPGLAREGYTF | TGTGCCAGCAGCCCCGGGCTCGCAAGGGAGGGCTACACCTTC
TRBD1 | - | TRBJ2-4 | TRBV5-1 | CASGLGTGGINIQYF | TGCGCCAGCGGATTAGGGACAGGGGGAATAAACATTCAGTACTTC
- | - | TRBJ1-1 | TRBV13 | CASSLGRPGAFF | TGTGCCAGCAGCTTAGGTCGCCCGGGGGCTTTCTTT
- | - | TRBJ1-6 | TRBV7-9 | CASSLKGLTYNSPLHF | TGTGCCAGCAGCTTAAAGGGGTTGACTTATAATTCACCCCTCCACTTT
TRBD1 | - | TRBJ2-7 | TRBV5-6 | CASSSYRTGYSYEQYF | TGTGCCAGCAGCTCTTACCGGACAGGATACTCCTACGAGCAGTACTTC
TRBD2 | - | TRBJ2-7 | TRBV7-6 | CASSLGWVGLAGEPGQYEQYF | TGTGCCAGCAGCTTAGGCTGGGTTGGGCTAGCGGGGGAGCCGGGTCAATACGAGCAGTACTTC
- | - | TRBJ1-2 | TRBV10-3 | CAISLRGGSVGSANYGYTF | TGTGCCATCAGTCTGAGAGGGGGATCGGTCGGAAGTGCCAACTATGGCTACACCTTC
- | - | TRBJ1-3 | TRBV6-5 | CASSPQGLPGNTIYF | TGTGCCAGCAGCCCACAGGGTCTCCCTGGAAACACCATATATTTT
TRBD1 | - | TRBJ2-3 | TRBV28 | CASSFAGQGQVDTQYF | TGTGCCAGCAGTTTCGCGGGACAGGGTCAGGTAGATACGCAGTATTTT
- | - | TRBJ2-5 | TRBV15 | CATSRDSLETQYF | TGTGCCACCAGCAGGGACAGTCTAGAGACCCAGTACTTC
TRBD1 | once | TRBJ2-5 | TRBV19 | CASSIANRGQGRTQYF | TGTGCCAGTAGTATAGCCAACAGGGGCCAGGGGCGGACCCAGTACTTC
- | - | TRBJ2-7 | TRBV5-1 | CASTPSSGKLEQYF | TGCGCCAGCACCCCGAGTTCCGGGAAGCTCGAGCAGTACTTC
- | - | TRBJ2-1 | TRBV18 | CASSPYGGMSNEQFF | TGTGCCAGCTCACCCTATGGGGGGATGAGTAATGAGCAGTTCTTC
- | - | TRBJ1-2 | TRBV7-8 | CASSKNNRAYGYTF | TGTGCCAGCAGCAAAAACAACAGGGCTTATGGCTACACCTTC
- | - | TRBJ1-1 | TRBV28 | CASSFGQLLNTEAFF | TGTGCCAGCAGTTTCGGACAACTCCTGAACACTGAAGCTTTCTTT
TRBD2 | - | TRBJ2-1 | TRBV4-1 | CASSPLAGVVLQFF | TGCGCCAGCAGCCCCCTCGCGGGAGTCGTGTTGCAGTTCTTC
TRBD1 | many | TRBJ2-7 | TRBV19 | CASSIRDSSSYEQYF | TGTGCCAGTAGTATCCGGGACAGCAGCTCCTACGAGCAGTACTTC
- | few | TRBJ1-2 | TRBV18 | CASSQDPRESYGYTF | TGTGCCAGCTCACAAGATCCTAGGGAGAGCTATGGCTACACCTTC
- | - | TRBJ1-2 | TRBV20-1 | CSASDSYGYTF | TGCAGTGCTAGCGACAGCTATGGCTACACCTTC
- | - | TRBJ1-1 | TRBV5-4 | CASSSTGTEAFF | TGTGCCAGCAGCTCGACGGGCACTGAAGCTTTCTTT
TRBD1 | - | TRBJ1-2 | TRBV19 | CASSESGTAYGYTF | TGTGCCAGTAGTGAATCCGGGACAGCCTATGGCTACACCTTC
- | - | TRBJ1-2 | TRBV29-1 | CSVTGGDGYTF | TGCAGCGTCACCGGGGGGGATGGCTACACCTTC
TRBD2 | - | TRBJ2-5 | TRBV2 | CASSLLISGGKSTQYF | TGTGCCAGCAGCCTACTTATTAGCGGGGGGAAGTCGACCCAGTACTTC
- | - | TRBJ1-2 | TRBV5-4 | CASSFRDYYGYTF | TGTGCCAGCAGCTTCCGGGACTACTATGGCTACACCTTC
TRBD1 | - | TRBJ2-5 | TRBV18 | CASSPRGRETQYF | TGTGCCAGCTCACCAAGGGGGCGAGAGACCCAGTACTTC
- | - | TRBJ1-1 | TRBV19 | CASSIFSDMNTEAFF | TGTGCCAGTAGTATATTTTCAGATATGAACACTGAAGCTTTCTTT
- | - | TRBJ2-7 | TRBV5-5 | CASSLVSGYEQYF | TGTGCCAGCAGCTTGGTGTCCGGTTACGAGCAGTACTTC
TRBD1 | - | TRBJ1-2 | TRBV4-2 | CASSHRTGGNYGYTF | TGTGCCAGCAGCCACCGGACAGGGGGCAACTATGGCTACACCTTC
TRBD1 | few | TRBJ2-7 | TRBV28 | CASRGQGTTYEQYF | TGTGCCAGCAGAGGACAGGGGACCACCTACGAGCAGTACTTC
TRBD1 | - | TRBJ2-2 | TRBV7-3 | CASSLTGQGARGGELFF | TGTGCCAGCAGCTTAACGGGACAGGGGGCGCGTGGCGGGGAGCTGTTTTTT
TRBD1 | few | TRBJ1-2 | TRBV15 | CATSRDRTGYTF | TGTGCCACCAGCAGGGACAGGACTGGCTACACCTTC
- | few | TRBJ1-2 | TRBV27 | CASSPRPTLNYGYTF | TGTGCCAGCAGTCCCCGCCCCACTCTCAACTATGGCTACACCTTC
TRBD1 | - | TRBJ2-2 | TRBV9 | CASSDSWDRGGSTNTGELFF | TGTGCCAGCAGCGATTCCTGGGACAGGGGGGGATCTACGAACACCGGGGAGCTGTTTTTT
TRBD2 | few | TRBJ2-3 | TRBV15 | CATSTGLAGVRRGDTQYF | TGTGCCACCAGCACGGGACTAGCGGGGGTTCGACGGGGAGATACGCAGTATTTT